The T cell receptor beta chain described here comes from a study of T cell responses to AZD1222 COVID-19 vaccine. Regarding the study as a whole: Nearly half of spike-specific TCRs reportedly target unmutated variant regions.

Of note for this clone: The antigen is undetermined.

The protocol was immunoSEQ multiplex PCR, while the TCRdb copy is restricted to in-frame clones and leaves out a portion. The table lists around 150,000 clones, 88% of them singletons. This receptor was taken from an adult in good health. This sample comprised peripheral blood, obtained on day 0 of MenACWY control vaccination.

CDR3 bases: TGTGCCAGCAGTGAAGGGCGTGACTACACCTTC. Amino acid sequence: CASSEGRDYTF. The V gene is TRBV2, the J gene TRBJ1-2; D is undetermined. Between the trimmed V and J ends, which lost 1 base and 10 bases, there was a span of 7 bases. This CDR3 comprises 11 residues. Germline-derived CDR1 and CDR2 are SNHLY and FYNNEI.